This T cell receptor beta chain was identified during a study of PD-L1 blockade in urothelial cancer (dated by TCRdb to the late 2010s). With regard to the full study: Therapy was started around 2014 for all patients, and atezolizumab 1,200 mg was administered intravenously every 3 weeks. Blood samples gave a median of 141,255 T cells and 88,000 or so unique TCRs, with a median clonality of approximately 0.08. Patients had an ECOG performance status of 0 or 1 and had received between 0 and 3 prior chemotherapy regimens. Progression-free survival longer than 6 months counted as durable clinical benefit, and TCR features were additionally tested against both progression-free and overall survival. Whole exome sequencing and RNA sequencing of pretreatment tumors were performed alongside TCR sequencing in the same patients. Durable clinical benefit was achieved by nine patients and was not achieved by 20 patients. Pretreatment tumor samples, along with matched peripheral blood serially collected before and after atezolizumab treatment, were subjected to TCR sequencing. Blood samples were analyzed at two time points: 3 weeks after treatment start (second dose) and 6 weeks after treatment start. Pretreatment blood TCR-seq was available for about 27 patients, at least one posttreatment blood collection was obtained for 25 or so patients, and tumor TCR-seq was available for 25 or so patients. About 85% of the 29 patients were males with bladder-origin urothelial cancer, and about 60% of the 29 reported a prior smoking history. An exploratory multi-omic analysis was conducted of the somatic, immune and clinical correlates of response to PD-L1 blockade with atezolizumab in urothelial cancer. The investigation overall reported the following: Small sample size (n of about 30) and many exploratory analyses mean the results are intended to be hypothesis-generating. Improved progression-free and overall survival was associated with having pretreatment peripheral blood TCR clonality below the median. At 3 weeks after the start of treatment, tumor-associated TCR clones in peripheral blood had expanded more in patients with durable benefit (n of about 22, p = 0.022).

Synthetic TCR analog templates were spiked into each PCR to estimate absolute template abundance from read counts. The immunoSEQ assay used bias-controlled V and J gene primers to amplify TCRbeta CDR3 regions from genomic DNA. Sequencing of rearranged TCRbeta segments was done at approximately 20X coverage. The original pipeline was this. Clustering was used to correct sequencing errors, and CDR3s were annotated against IMGT so that V, D and J genes could be assigned. Downstream analyses used only productive TCRbeta rearrangements, leaving out any out-of-frame or stop-codon sequences. Clonality was computed as one minus Shannon entropy normalized by the log of the number of unique productive sequences. Clones differing between time points or between blood and tumor were identified by Fisher's exact test with Benjamini-Hochberg correction at adjusted p below 0.01. Entries here come from immuneACCESS through TCRdb and include only in-frame sequences with V and J called. Some clones fail to appear in such tables; in the studies checked, an unresolved V gene covers under half of the shortfall, and the cause of the remainder is unknown. Clonal size and the V and J genes are those of that table, whereas D and trimming came from the DNA. The sample table holds about 45,000 clones, of which around 89% were seen once. Almost 4% of the sample comes from the top ten.

A cohort of about 31 patients with locally advanced or metastatic urothelial carcinoma, treated at Memorial Sloan Kettering on a trial protocol, was included. Peripheral blood mononuclear cells were collected pretreatment and during treatment, with between 1 and 8 total time points per patient. The Qiagen DNeasy Blood extraction kit was used to purify genomic DNA from total PBMCs and tumor samples. PBMCs were collected pretreatment and during treatment and were isolated and stored as previously described. For CDR1 and CDR2, the germline V gene (reference sequence) lists GTSNPN and SVGIG. The CDR3, cysteine through phenylalanine, is 15 amino acids long. The CDR3 DNA has 45 bases and is translated from base 1. V loses 0 bases of germline sequence and J loses 1 base, and the interval between the two ends is 9 bases. Note on this clone: It lacks a known antigen. It has no much larger one-base neighbor in the sample; base qualities were not kept.

The sequencing here drew on PBMCs, taken around atezolizumab (anti-PD-L1) treatment. This clonotype was sampled from an elderly man with urothelial cancer. The chain is encoded by TRBV30 joined to TRBJ1-4, with the identity of the D gene unclear. This receptor has the CDR3 CAWSVASGTNEKLFF. The DNA reads as follows: TGTGCCTGGAGTGTTGCGTCCGGAACTAATGAAAAACTGTTTTTT.